This T cell receptor beta chain derives from a study of PD-1 blockade in classical Hodgkin lymphoma. Looking at the study overall: Nivolumab was given intravenously to patients at 3 mg/kg every 2 weeks.

The table came from immunoSEQ multiplex PCR; TCRdb's copy has only in-frame clones and leaves some out. The data hold some 38,000 clones, with around 80% observed a single time. The CDR3 consists of 15 residues. Looked up from germline, CDR1 is MNHEY and CDR2 is SMNVEV (reference sequence). Trimming pared 3 bases from V and 5 bases from J, leaving 13 bases between. Patients all relapsed after autologous stem cell transplantation, and there was variation in brentuximab vedotin exposure. Best responses included complete response and partial response; otherwise, the best response was progressive disease.

This TCR was recovered from a human donor with classical Hodgkin lymphoma. This rearrangement joins TRBV27 to TRBJ2-2; tentative D call: TRBD1 (5 bases). This material consisted of peripheral blood mononuclear cells (PBMCs), taken at baseline. CDR3 nucleotides: TGTGCCAGCAGTTTCGCAGGGAAGTCGACCGGGGAGCTGTTTTTT. This codes for CASSFAGKSTGELFF.